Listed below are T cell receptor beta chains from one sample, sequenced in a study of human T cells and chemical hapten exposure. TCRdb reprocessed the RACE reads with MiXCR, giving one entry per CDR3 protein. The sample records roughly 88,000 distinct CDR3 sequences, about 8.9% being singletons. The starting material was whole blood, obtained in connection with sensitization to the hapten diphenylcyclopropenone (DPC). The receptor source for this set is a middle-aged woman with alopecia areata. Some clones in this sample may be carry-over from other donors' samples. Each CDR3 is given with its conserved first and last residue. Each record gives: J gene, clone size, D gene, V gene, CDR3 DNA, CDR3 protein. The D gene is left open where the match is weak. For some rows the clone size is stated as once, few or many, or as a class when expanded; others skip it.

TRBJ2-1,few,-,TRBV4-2,TGTGCCAGCAGCCAAGAGGGGGGGGGCCGAGACAATGAGCAGTTCTTC,CASSQEGGGRDNEQFF
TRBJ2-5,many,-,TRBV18,TGTGCCAGCTCACCTGGTCGGTACCAAGAGACCCAGTACTTC,CASSPGRYQETQYF
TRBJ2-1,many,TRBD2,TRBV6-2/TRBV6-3,TGTGCCAGCAGCCGCCCCGGGACTAGCCCTGAGCAGTTCTTC,CASSRPGTSPEQFF
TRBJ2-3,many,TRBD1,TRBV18,TGTGCCAGCTCACCATCAAGGGGGCGTAGGGCAGATACGCAGTATTTT,CASSPSRGRRADTQYF
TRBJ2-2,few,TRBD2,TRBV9,TGTGCCAGCAGCGTAGCACTAGCGGGGGAGCGGAACACCGGGGAGCTGTTTTTT,CASSVALAGERNTGELFF
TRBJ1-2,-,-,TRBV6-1,TGTGCCAGCAGTGGGTTTGACTATGGCTACACCTTC,CASSGFDYGYTF
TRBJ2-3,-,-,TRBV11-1,TGTGCCAGCAGCGGCGTGCGGGGCACAGATACGCAGTATTTT,CASSGVRGTDTQYF
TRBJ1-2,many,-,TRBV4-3,TGCGCCAGCAGCCAAGGCCGGGAAGGGCACGGCTACACCTTC,CASSQGREGHGYTF
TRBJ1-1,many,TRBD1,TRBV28,TGTGCCAGCAGTCTGGACAGGGGATACACTGAAGCTTTCTTT,CASSLDRGYTEAFF
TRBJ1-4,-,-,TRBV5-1,TGCGCCAGCAGCTTGGGAGGGAATGAAAAACTGTTTTTT,CASSLGGNEKLFF
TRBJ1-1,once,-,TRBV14,TGTGCCAGCAGCCTTAACATGAACACTGAAGCTTTCTTT,CASSLNMNTEAFF
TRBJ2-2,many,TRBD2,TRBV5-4,TGTGCCAGCAGCTTATGGCTAGCGGGGTCGACCGGGGAGCTGTTTTTT,CASSLWLAGSTGELFF
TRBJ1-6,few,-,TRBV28,TGTGCCAGCAGTACACCGGGACCGAATAATTCACCCCTCCACTTT,CASSTPGPNNSPLHF